The 30 T cell receptor beta chains presented below share a single source sample, sequenced in a study of post-analysis software for immune sequencing data. Broader study findings: Patients carried several TRBV segments more frequently than controls did, and TRBV5-6, TRBV5-1 and TRBV20-1 were among them.

These receptors' targets are unknown. The authors incorporated unique molecular identifiers into the TCR beta cDNA libraries. From the PCR reads, TCRdb called clonotypes with MiXCR, one entry per CDR3 protein. The sample holds about 540,000 distinct CDR3 sequences; around a third are singletons and the top ten take roughly 6%. The specimen sequenced was blood. The receptors were gathered from a girl under 18 with multiple sclerosis.

V is TRBV28 and J is TRBJ2-1; D unclear. This CDR3 is 13 amino acids long. Per the germline V gene, CDR1 is MDHEN and CDR2 is SYDVKM. Trimming cost V 4 bases and J 10 bases, with 14 bases left between them. DNA for the CDR3: TGTGCCAGCAGTTCCCGAGAAGACGCGGAGCAGTTCTTC. Its translation: CASSSREDAEQFF.

The chain couples TRBV20-1 to TRBJ2-5; D possibly matches TRBD1 or TRBD2 (5 bases each). Germline V lookup: CDR1 DFQATT, CDR2 SNEGSKA (reference sequence). The CDR3 is made up of 13 amino acids. With 8 bases removed from V and 4 bases from J, the gap between germline ends came to 17 bases. Here the CDR3 reads CSQGAAVGETQYF. The CDR3 nucleotides read TGCAGTCAGGGAGCGGCGGTCGGAGAGACCCAGTACTTC.

The chain combines TRBV10-3 with TRBJ2-7; D unclear. Trimming took off 3 bases at V and 3 bases at J, with 6 bases between the two ends. Germline V lookup: CDR1 ENHRY, CDR2 SYGVKD. This CDR3 region has 12 residues. CDR3 nucleotides: TGTGCCATCAGTGACAGGATCTACGAGCAGTACGTC. The encoded protein is CAISDRIYEQYV.

This clonotype was seen only a few times. The genes are TRBV5-1 and TRBJ2-7; D may correspond to TRBD1 or TRBD2 (5 bases each). Trimming took off 0 bases at V and 0 bases at J, with 13 bases between the two ends. Germline CDR1 and CDR2: SGHRS and YFSETQ. The CDR3 runs to 16 residues. The CDR3 DNA sequence: TGCGCCAGCAGCTTGGCCGGCGGGCAGGGCTCCTACGAGCAGTACTTC. It yields the protein CASSLAGGQGSYEQYF.

The table lists this clonotype with a count of one. The genes are TRBV19 and TRBJ2-7; D remains unclear. The V gene's germline CDR1 is LNHDA and CDR2 SQIVND (reference sequence). The V end was cut by 2 bases, the J end by 1 base, with 9 bases between. The CDR3 length is 14 residues. CDR3: CASSIRDESYEQYF. The CDR3 DNA is TGTGCCAGTAGTATAAGAGACGAATCCTACGAGCAGTACTTC.

Written as DNA, the CDR3 is TGTGCCAGCAGCCTCGCGGTTGACAGGGGGATCTTCACCTCTGGGGCCAACGTCCTGACTTTC. It codes for CASSLAVDRGIFTSGANVLTF. The chain has TRBV11-1 and TRBJ2-6; TRBD1 aligns across 9 bases. V shed 5 bases, J shed 0 bases, and the junction held 17 bases outside the gene matches. In germline, CDR1 is SGHAT, CDR2 FQDESV (reference sequence). This CDR3 has 21 residues.

In this sample, this clonotype turned up a few times. The V call is TRBV7-9, the J call TRBJ1-1; 8 nucleotides align to TRBD1. The V gene end was trimmed by 5 bases and the J gene end by 1 base; junction bases not matched to a gene: 12. This CDR3 comprises 17 residues. CDR1 is SEHNR, CDR2 FQNEAQ, per germline (reference sequence). In DNA form, the CDR3 reads TGTGCCAGCAGCCCCAACTGGTGGACAGGGAGGAACACTGAAGCTTTCTTT. Residues: CASSPNWWTGRNTEAFF. The complete variable domain, with remaining parts taken from reference TRBV7-9 and TRBJ1-1, reads DTGVSQNPRHKITKRGQNVTFRCDPISEHNRLYWYRQTLGQGPEFLTYFQNEAQLEKSRLLSDRFSAERPKGSFSTLEIQRTEQGDSAMYLCASSPNWWTGRNTEAFFGQGTRLTVV.

This chain links TRBV29-1 with TRBJ1-1, with D possibly matching TRBD1 (6 bases). The V and J ends lost 3 bases and 2 bases respectively, with 13 bases between them. Germline V lookup: CDR1 SQVTM, CDR2 ANQGSEA. The CDR3 covers 14 residues. CDR3 loop: CSVDPRGPNTEAFF. Written as DNA, the CDR3 is TGCAGCGTTGACCCCAGGGGTCCCAACACTGAAGCTTTCTTT.

This clonotype showed up just once. One end of the junction varies from germline; a read error may be responsible. The CDR3 sequence is CASRPTTNYGCTF. The CDR3 nucleotides are TGTGCCAGCAGGCCGACAACTAACTATGGCTGCACCTTC. This chain joins TRBV28 and TRBJ1-2; no clear D gene. Germline CDR1 and CDR2: MDHEN and SYDVKM. CDR3 length: 13 amino acids.

The chain couples TRBV29-1 to TRBJ1-4; tentative D call: TRBD1 (5 bases). Trimming pared 4 bases from V and 5 bases from J, leaving 17 bases between. The germline CDR1 and CDR2 sequences are SQVTM and ANQGSEA. The CDR3 length is 15 residues. The CDR3 DNA is TGCAGCGTTGTCTTGTCGGGGCAGAGGAATGAAAAACTGTTTTTT. Amino acid sequence: CSVVLSGQRNEKLFF.

This clonotype came up a few times. The CDR3 reads CASSLKRGETQYF. CDR3 nucleotide sequence: TGTGCCAGCAGCTTAAAGCGGGGTGAGACCCAGTACTTC. The V gene is TRBV7-2, the J gene TRBJ2-5, with 7 bases matching TRBD2. The CDR3 runs 13 residues. The V gene's germline CDR1 is SGHTA and CDR2 FQGNSA. The V segment lost 2 bases and the J segment 5 bases; nucleotides outside the gene matches: 2.

The CDR3 bases are TGTGCCAGCAGCTCCCAGGACAGGCTTAATTCACCCCTCCACTTT. This translates into CASSSQDRLNSPLHF. The chain employs TRBV7-9 and TRBJ1-6; 7 bases fit TRBD1. Germline V gives CDR1 SEHNR, CDR2 FQNEAQ (reference sequence). The V gene end was trimmed by 4 bases and the J gene end by 6 bases; junction bases not matched to a gene: 6. The CDR3 length is 15 residues. Based on the CDR3 plus reference TRBV7-9 and TRBJ1-6, the full variable domain is DTGVSQNPRHKITKRGQNVTFRCDPISEHNRLYWYRQTLGQGPEFLTYFQNEAQLEKSRLLSDRFSAERPKGSFSTLEIQRTEQGDSAMYLCASSSQDRLNSPLHFGNGTRLTVT.

The chain couples TRBV11-2 to TRBJ1-2, with TRBD1 identical over 9 bases. The CDR3 extends over 15 amino acids. Per the germline V gene, CDR1 is SGHAT and CDR2 is FQNNGV. V gave up 4 bases and J gave up 4 bases; unmatched junction bases: 7. CDR3 amino acids: CASSYGTGIGYGYTF. The DNA of the CDR3 is TGTGCCAGCAGCTACGGGACAGGGATCGGCTATGGCTACACCTTC.

This clonotype was seen more than once but under ten times. The chain carries TRBV5-1 and TRBJ2-5; weak D call: TRBD2 (6 bases). CDR3 length: 15 amino acids. The V end was cut by 2 bases, the J end by 2 bases, with 13 bases between. Germline assignment: CDR1 SGHRS and CDR2 YFSETQ. The CDR3 DNA follows: TGCGCCAGCAGCTTTGGGGACTTGCCACAAGAGACCCAGTACTTC. The encoded protein is CASSFGDLPQETQYF.

The V and J genes are TRBV29-1 and TRBJ2-3; D possibly corresponds to TRBD2 (5 bases). Between the trimmed V and J ends, which lost 6 bases and 2 bases, there was a span of 18 bases. There are 15 residues in the CDR3. Looked up from germline, CDR1 is SQVTM and CDR2 is ANQGSEA. CDR3 sequence: CSVRVLRGSTDTQYF. CDR3 nucleotide sequence: TGCAGCGTGAGGGTTCTCCGGGGATCCACAGATACGCAGTATTTT.

The chain has TRBV25-1 and TRBJ1-2; 9 bases map to TRBD1. Trimming cost V 6 bases and J 4 bases; bases outside gene matches: 6. Germline CDR1 and CDR2: MGHDK and SYGVNS. This CDR3 region has 14 residues. The CDR3 DNA is TGTGCCAGCAGGGCCGGGACAGGGATCTATGGCTACACCTTC. Amino acids: CASRAGTGIYGYTF.

V is TRBV20-1 and J is TRBJ1-2; 7 bases map to TRBD1. V trimming: 6 bases; J trimming: 0 bases; junction bases outside the gene matches: 4. CDR3 length: 13 residues. In germline, CDR1 is DFQATT, CDR2 SNEGSKA (reference sequence). The CDR3 loop is CSARDRPNYGYTF. CDR3 in DNA: TGCAGTGCGCGGGACAGACCTAACTATGGCTACACCTTC.

The V gene is TRBV5-1, the J gene TRBJ2-3, with TRBD1 as a possible D gene (6 bases). Deletions cut 1 base from V and 2 bases from J, with 11 bases between. Germline lookup yields CDR1 SGHRS and CDR2 YFSETQ. The CDR3 spans 15 residues. The CDR3 DNA reads as TGCGCCAGCAGCTTGATACAGGGAGTCACAGATACGCAGTATTTT. This translates into CASSLIQGVTDTQYF.

This chain connects TRBV20-1 to TRBJ1-5, with 8 bases lining up with TRBD1. J lost 2 bases, V lost 4 bases, and 10 bases had no gene match. The CDR3 has 16 residues. Germline CDR1 reads DFQATT; CDR2 reads SNEGSKA (reference sequence). The DNA for the CDR3 is TGCAGTGCTAAGACCAACTCGGGACAGGGCAATCAGCCCCAGCATTTT. It encodes CSAKTNSGQGNQPQHF.

There are a few counts of this clonotype. V usage is TRBV10-3 and J usage is TRBJ2-7; D uncertain. CDR1 ENHRY and CDR2 SYGVKD come from the germline V gene. The ends were cut back, 4 bases at V and 0 bases at J, with 10 bases in the middle. This CDR3 has 14 amino acids. The CDR3 here is CAISVKGNSYEQYF. The CDR3 DNA reads as TGTGCCATCAGTGTTAAAGGAAACTCCTACGAGCAGTACTTC.

The chain has TRBV11-2 and TRBJ1-4, with a tentative D call TRBD1 (5 bases). V shed 5 bases and J shed 0 bases, with 19 bases lying between them. Germline assignment: CDR1 SGHAT and CDR2 FQNNGV. CDR3 length: 18 amino acids. The CDR3 is CASSPLGRVLPTNEKLFF. CDR3 bases: TGTGCCAGCAGCCCCCTCGGCAGGGTGCTCCCAACTAATGAAAAACTGTTTTTT.

The rearrangement uses TRBV24-1 and TRBJ1-5; D is uncertain. V dropped 5 bases and J dropped 0 bases, with 7 bases sitting between them. This CDR3 spans 14 amino acids. CDR1 is KGHDR, CDR2 SFDVKD, per germline. In DNA form, the CDR3 reads TGTGCCACCAGTGCCGGACTTAGCAATCAGCCCCAGCATTTT. Its translation is CATSAGLSNQPQHF.

V gene TRBV5-4 combines with J gene TRBJ2-7; the D gene could be TRBD1 or TRBD2 (5 bases each). In germline, CDR1 is SGHNT, CDR2 YYREEE (reference sequence). The V and J ends lost 5 bases and 0 bases respectively, with 12 bases between them. The CDR3 extends over 14 amino acids. CDR3 loop: CASRSGTVSYEQYF. DNA of the CDR3: TGTGCCAGCAGGTCCGGGACGGTCTCCTACGAGCAGTACTTC. The complete variable domain, with remaining parts taken from reference TRBV5-4 and TRBJ2-7, reads ETGVTQSPTHLIKTRGQQVTLRCSSQSGHNTVSWYQQALGQGPQFIFQYYREEENGRGNFPPRFSGLQFPNYSSELNVNALELDDSALYLCASRSGTVSYEQYFGPGTRLTVT.

The chain combines TRBV6-1 with TRBJ2-7; TRBD1 matches 7 bases. V lost 6 bases, J lost 1 base, and 9 bases stayed unmatched. Germline V gene data show CDR1 as MNHNS and CDR2 as SASEGT. CDR3 length: 15 amino acids. The DNA of the CDR3 is TGTGCCAGCAGACTTACGGGACAGAATTCCTACGAGCAGTACTTC. This codes for CASRLTGQNSYEQYF.

There are a few counts of this clonotype. The chain recombines TRBV7-9 with TRBJ1-2; D unresolved. V was trimmed by 3 bases and J by 6 bases, leaving 5 bases between them. Germline CDR1 and CDR2: SEHNR and FQNEAQ (reference sequence). CDR3 length equals 11 residues. CDR3 DNA sequence: TGTGCCAGCAGCTTTTCGGATGGCTACACCTTC. As protein: CASSFSDGYTF.

The chain employs TRBV7-3 and TRBJ2-3, with 11 positions matching TRBD2. V trimming: 5 bases; J trimming: 2 bases; junction bases outside the gene matches: 3. The CDR3 has 15 amino acids. Germline values: CDR1 SGHTA, CDR2 FQGTGA. Here the CDR3 DNA reads TGTGCCAGCAGCCGACTAGCGGGGATCACAGATACGCAGTATTTT. Residues: CASSRLAGITDTQYF.

This clonotype was recorded at least ten times. CDR3 DNA: TGTGCCAGCAGCCCACGGACAGGGTCTGGAGATACGCAGTATTTT. Protein sequence: CASSPRTGSGDTQYF. The chain uses TRBV7-2 and TRBJ2-3, with TRBD1 matching over 8 bases. The CDR3 is made up of 15 amino acids. Germline V gene sequence: CDR1 SGHTA, CDR2 FQGNSA. Trimming took 5 bases from V and 5 from J; bases not matched to a gene: 9.

The gene calls are TRBV12-5 and TRBJ2-1; 14 bases agree with TRBD2. Germline values: CDR1 LGHNT, CDR2 FRNRAP. The CDR3 runs 19 residues. The V and J ends lost 0 bases and 6 bases, in that order; junction bases with no gene match: 10. CDR3 DNA: TGTGCTAGTGGTTTGGTGGGGACTAGCGGGGGATCCGCCCCCAATGAGCAGTTCTTC. Its protein is CASGLVGTSGGSAPNEQFF.

This clonotype was observed many times. The chain recombines TRBV15 with TRBJ2-3; tentative D call: TRBD2 (6 bases). The CDR3 spans 15 residues. The germline V and J ends were trimmed by 8 bases and 3 bases, with 18 bases remaining between them. Germline V gives CDR1 LNHNV, CDR2 YYDKDF (reference sequence). The CDR3 DNA is TGTGCCACCGGGGTAGGGCTAGCGTTGACAGATACGCAGTATTTT. The encoded protein is CATGVGLALTDTQYF.

Remarks on this clonotype: Likely a read error: the CDR3 ends without its conserved phenylalanine or tryptophan. The chain recombines TRBV13 with TRBJ2-3, with D possibly matching TRBD2 (7 bases). V lost 0 bases and J 4 bases, leaving 14 bases between the germline ends. The CDR3 spans 16 residues. Germline V gives CDR1 PRHDT, CDR2 FYEKMQ (reference sequence). CDR3 DNA: TGTGCCAGCAGCTTAGGGGTGGGGGGGCCACCAGATACGCAGTATTAT. Translation gives CASSLGVGGPPDTQYY.